These 15 T cell receptor beta chains came from one sample sequenced in a study of OX40 agonist ivuxolimab in advanced cancers. Clones were read by immunoSEQ multiplex PCR, and TCRdb kept only the in-frame ones, dropping some. The sample carries fewer than 85,000 clones, more than 60% recorded once. The specimen was CD4+ or CD8+ T cells sorted from blood, collected in a trial of the OX40 agonist ivuxolimab. The receptors shown here come from an adult with an advanced solid tumor such as melanoma, head and neck, liver or kidney cancer.

The V gene is TRBV5-1, the J gene TRBJ1-2; 7 nucleotides align to TRBD1. Losses at the gene ends were 2 bases for V and 5 bases for J; bases not matched to a gene: 3. Germline CDR1 reads SGHRS; CDR2 reads YFSETQ. CDR3 length: 13 amino acids. As DNA, the CDR3 is TGCGCCAGCAGCTTTCTACAGGGGTATGGCTACACCTTC. It encodes CASSFLQGYGYTF.

The chain carries TRBV4-1 and TRBJ1-4; TRBD1 matches 9 bases. Germline CDR1 is MGHRA and CDR2 is YSYEKL. V shed 5 bases and J 3 bases; nucleotides not matched to a gene: 4. This CDR3 has 15 amino acids. The CDR3 DNA follows: TGCGCCAGCAGCATCCGGGACAGGGCTAATGAAAAACTGTTTTTT. Its translation: CASSIRDRANEKLFF.

The chain carries TRBV30 and TRBJ2-5; 10 positions match TRBD2. With V trimmed by 7 bases and J by 4 bases, 9 bases remained unmatched. Germline V gives CDR1 GTSNPN, CDR2 SVGIG (reference sequence). This CDR3 is 14 amino acids long. The CDR3 is CAFRDSGGRETQYF. DNA of the CDR3: TGTGCCTTCCGGGATAGCGGGGGGCGAGAGACCCAGTACTTC.

This chain uses TRBV9 with TRBJ1-4; D gene ambiguous. This CDR3 has 14 amino acids. Trimming removed 0 bases from V and 4 bases from J, with 7 bases in between. Germline CDR1 SGDLS, CDR2 YYNGEE. CDR3 protein: CASSVAWGNEKLFF. The CDR3 DNA is TGTGCCAGCAGCGTAGCCTGGGGTAATGAAAAACTGTTTTTT.

The chain combines TRBV7-8 with TRBJ1-1, with D possibly matching TRBD1 (5 bases). CDR3 length: 14 residues. Trimming took off 2 bases at V and 3 bases at J, with 10 bases between the two ends. Germline assignment: CDR1 SGHVS and CDR2 FQNEAQ. The CDR3 DNA sequence: TGTGCCAGCAGCTTATTTCAAGGGGACACTGAAGCTTTCTTT. The encoded protein is CASSLFQGDTEAFF.

The chain joins TRBV2 to TRBJ1-2, with D uncertain. V was trimmed by 4 bases and J by 3 bases, leaving 9 bases between them. The V gene's germline CDR1 is SNHLY and CDR2 FYNNEI. CDR3 length: 13 residues. The CDR3 loop reads CASSADDDYGYTF. In DNA form, the CDR3 reads TGTGCCAGCAGTGCCGACGACGACTATGGCTACACCTTC.

The chain joins TRBV19 to TRBJ2-3; TRBD1 is a possible D gene (6 bases). This CDR3 has 14 amino acids. Germline-derived CDR1 and CDR2 are LNHDA and SQIVND (reference sequence). The V end lost 4 bases, the J end lost 6 bases, and 14 bases lay between the germline ends. CDR3 bases: TGTGCCAGTAGTACCCTGACAGGCGCCGATACGCAGTATTTT. It codes for CASSTLTGADTQYF.

This chain joins TRBV6-1 and TRBJ2-7; D may be TRBD2 (6 bases). V gave up 4 bases and J gave up 0 bases, with 10 bases separating them. CDR1 is MNHNS and CDR2 is SASEGT in the germline V gene. CDR3 length: 14 residues. The CDR3 sequence is CASSVPGLSYEQYF. In DNA, the CDR3 is TGTGCCAGCAGTGTACCGGGACTCTCCTACGAGCAGTACTTC.

The chain couples TRBV18 to TRBJ2-7, with 10 bases matching TRBD1. The V gene's germline CDR1 is KGHSH and CDR2 LQKENI. V was clipped by 3 bases and J by 12 bases; unmatched bases: 20. The CDR3 totals 17 residues. As DNA, the CDR3 is TGTGCCAGCTCACCCAGGGCCATTTCCGGGACAGGGGAGAGGGCGTACTTC. Its protein is CASSPRAISGTGERAYF.

This sequence joins TRBV19 and TRBJ1-5; maybe TRBD1 (5 bases). Deletions cut 6 bases from V and 2 bases from J, with 17 bases between. The CDR3 covers 16 residues. Germline assignment: CDR1 LNHDA and CDR2 SQIVND (reference sequence). CDR3 amino acids: CASSTSGGIGNQPQHF. The CDR3 region has the DNA TGTGCCAGTAGCACAAGTGGGGGTATCGGCAATCAGCCCCAGCATTTT.

As DNA, the CDR3 is TGTGCCAGCAGCTTAGAAGGGGGCGGTGAAGCTTTCTTT. Translated, it gives CASSLEGGGEAFF. The chain combines TRBV7-9 with TRBJ1-1; 7 bases align to TRBD1. This CDR3 region has 13 residues. Per germline, CDR1 SEHNR and CDR2 FQNEAQ (reference sequence). Trimming cost V 1 base and J 7 bases; bases outside gene matches: 3.

Many counts were recorded for this clone. V is TRBV6-5 and J is TRBJ2-7; 7 bases agree with TRBD1. The CDR3 is 14 amino acids. CDR1 MNHEY and CDR2 SVGAGI come from the germline V gene. With V trimmed by 8 bases and J by 2 bases, 9 bases remained unmatched. The CDR3 spells CASHSPGQTYEQYF. The CDR3 coding sequence is TGTGCCAGCCATTCCCCGGGACAGACCTACGAGCAGTACTTC.

This clone was seen once. V is TRBV10-2 and J is TRBJ1-2; 10 bases fit TRBD1. The CDR3 has 14 residues. V trimming: 6 bases; J trimming: 2 bases; junction bases outside the gene matches: 3. Germline V CDR1 and CDR2: WSHSY, SAAADI. The DNA for the CDR3 is TGCGCCAGCAGCGGACAGGGGGGAAACTATGGCTACACCTTC. Translating it yields CASSGQGGNYGYTF.

J is TRBJ2-1 and V is TRBV7-3; 8 positions agree with TRBD2. The germline V gene has CDR1 SGHTA and CDR2 FQGTGA. The V and J ends lost 5 bases and 3 bases, in that order; junction bases with no gene match: 9. This CDR3 contains 16 residues. In nucleotides, the CDR3 is TGTGCCAGCAGCCCGTTCAGGACTAGCCACTACAATGAGCAGTTCTTC. Protein: CASSPFRTSHYNEQFF.

This chain uses TRBV5-1 with TRBJ2-1; 7 nucleotides line up with TRBD1. The CDR3 sequence is 16 residues long. Germline values: CDR1 SGHRS, CDR2 YFSETQ. After removal of 3 bases from V and 5 bases from J, the junction contained 11 bases not matched to a gene. CDR3 nucleotides: TGCGCCAGCAGCTGGGCCGACAGGGCCGTAGACAATGAGCAGTTCTTC. Translated, it gives CASSWADRAVDNEQFF.